The clone carrying this TCR beta chain was observed at least ten times. This entry comes from a study of low-dose radiotherapy and immunotherapy resistance in tumors. Study-level information: Individuals in Cohort 2 had 1 Gy per fraction every two weeks, adding up to 13 Gy over 26 weeks. Patients took aspirin 300 mg by mouth once daily. This continued for four cycles, starting on cycle 1 day 1.

Regarding time point: after trial treatment. Treatment of the sample: LDRT plus nivolumab, ipilimumab, low-dose cyclophosphamide and aspirin (RACIN trial). Administered to the donors were nivolumab, ipilimumab, aspirin, low-dose cyclophosphamide and low-dose radiotherapy. Enrollment required an advanced solid tumor negative for tumor-infiltrating lymphocytes. V lost 6 bases to trimming and J lost 7 bases; unmatched junction nucleotides: 12. Per the germline V gene, CDR1 is SNHLY and CDR2 is FYNNEI. CDR3 length: 16 amino acids. Primers targeting TRAV and TRBV primed first-strand cDNA, covering alpha and beta chains. The TCRs were subjected to amplification over about 20 PCR cycles employing a constant-region primer in conjunction with a V-primer adapter. MiXCR, run by TCRdb on the reads, gives a single entry per CDR3 protein. The top ten clones hold under 9.5% of a sample with about 39,000 distinct CDR3 sequences, about a fifth of them seen once.

V is TRBV2 and J is TRBJ2-1, with 10 bases aligning to TRBD2. The sample in question was PBMCs, obtained after low-dose radiotherapy plus immunotherapy. The TCR comes from a female donor with ovarian cancer. Here the CDR3 DNA reads TGTGCCAGCAGCGCCTCTCAAGCGGGAGGGGAGAATGAGCAGTTCTTC. This translates into CASSASQAGGENEQFF.